The entry below describes one T cell receptor beta chain. Its antigen is not known. The data were taken from a study of cytomegalovirus exposure and HLA in healthy donors. The wider study: The approximately 120 validation repertoires were produced on the same platform as the roughly 720 repertoires of the first cohort. This was reported in a later analysis. Study conclusions and caveats: Specific recognition of CMV antigens was confirmed in vitro for three chains (all CMV-associated).

Trimming cost V 5 bases and J 0 bases; bases outside gene matches: 5. The CDR3 runs 15 residues. Germline V gives CDR1 LNHDA, CDR2 SQIVND (reference sequence). This table comes from immunoSEQ multiplex PCR, and its TCRdb copy is limited to in-frame clones, with some not included. The profile covers about 150,000 clones, with 89% appearing a single time and 9% to 9.5% taken by the ten largest. The sample consisted of PBMCs. This chain links TRBV19 with TRBJ2-3, with 7 bases lining up with TRBD2. The clonotype originates from a woman aged 18-29 years in good health and CMV-seropositive. This CDR3 reads CASSAKRGSTDTQYF. DNA of the CDR3: TGTGCCAGTAGTGCTAAGCGGGGCAGCACAGATACGCAGTATTTT.